This TCR beta chain came from a study of T cell clonality in common variable immunodeficiency (dated by TCRdb to about 2015). This clone appeared a few times. The specificity of this receptor is unknown. The CDR3 is cut off 3 residues early in the read; its end comes from the germline J gene. Beyond this particular receptor, the publication reports: Compared with healthy controls, CVID subjects showed increased TCRbeta clonality (t-test p = 0.018), a feature most characteristic of about a third of subjects. Correlations of repertoire features with clinical complications were constrained by heterogeneity among patients within the CVID cohort. Despite equal DNA input, controls averaged approximately 77,000 unique sequences per sample versus about 32,000 in CVID samples. Healthy controls shared more TCRbeta clones with each other than CVID subjects shared among themselves (p < 0.0001). CVID TCRbeta sequences reportedly showed fewer deletions and N-nucleotide insertions and lacked highly modified clones with 13 or more V deletions. The authors noted that sequencing repertoires of T cell subpopulations would be needed to clarify what caused the increased clonality in CVID.

CVID was diagnosed by standard criteria: serum IgG, IgA and/or IgM reduced below normal range, plus specific antibody deficiency. There were almost 45 subjects in the CVID group (approximately 15 female and around 29 male), ranging in age from 9 to 64 years, with a mean age of 40. Most CVID patients and most healthy controls were of Caucasian heritage. All CVID subjects had received replacement immunoglobulin therapy for at least one year at the time of study participation. When blood was collected, none of the CVID subjects were ill or on immunomodulatory or immunosuppressive medication. Heparinized peripheral whole blood samples of about 5 to 8.5 ml were collected from each donor. Genomic DNA from adults with common variable immune deficiency (CVID) and from healthy adult controls was used for sequencing of TCRbeta CDR3 repertoires. To isolate peripheral blood mononuclear cells, diluted blood was subjected to density centrifugation over Hypaque 1077 or Ficoll-Paque. Genomic DNA was obtained from unsorted mononuclear cells using either Qiagen column purification or a centrifugation-based method.

For sequencing, equivalent amounts of genomic DNA were input from CVID and control samples. For every sample, a 60 bp segment covering the rearranged TCRbeta CDR3 region was amplified and then sequenced. The immunoSEQ assay, a bias-corrected multiplex PCR with high-throughput sequencing, was employed for TCRbeta amplification. Per the authors' processing: Every unique nucleotide sequence counted as a clone and was annotated with V, D and J genes, copy number and frequency. Sequences were labeled productive if in frame, and non-productive if out of frame or containing stop codons. As previously described, Shannon's entropy was used to calculate clonality. The predicted amino acid sequences of productive clones were used to derive the mean CDR3 Kyte-Doolittle hydropathy. Using the R hclust function, scaled V gene usage was clustered hierarchically with Manhattan distance and complete linkage. To assess clone sharing by CDR3 amino acid sequence, 12 repertoires per group were resampled over 100 rounds. The repertoires were screened for around 70 published EBV-specific TCRbeta sequences and a few hundred published CMV-specific TCRbeta sequences. After two CVID samples that produced fewer than 10,000 sequences were dropped from the analysis, a few dozen CVID repertoires remained. TCRdb obtained this table from immuneACCESS and retained in-frame rearrangements with V and J assigned. These tables miss some clones; where compared with another copy, unresolved V genes account for less than half of the shortfall, and the remainder is unexplained. That table supplies the V and J calls and clone size; D and trimming were determined from the DNA. Here the sample lists about 30,000 clones, none seen once only. The ten top clones hold more than 4.5% of the sample.

Taken from cysteine to phenylalanine, the CDR3 has 14 residues. The DNA shown is the part of the CDR3 that was read: 33 bases, in frame from base 1. The germline V gene provides CDR1 SNHLY and CDR2 FYNNEI. For this chain, trimming is 6 bases at the V end and 7 bases at the J end, and the number of junction bases without a gene match is 8. The rearranged segments are TRBV2 and TRBJ2-5, and 10 bases in between align with TRBD2. The sequence was collected from a human donor with common variable immunodeficiency. Sequences were obtained from peripheral blood mononuclear cells. CDR3 DNA, as far as it was read: TGTGCCAGCAGGGAGCGGGGGGGCGTAGGGACC. This translates into CASRERGGVGT. The entire CDR3 protein reads CASRERGGVGTQYF.